These 24 T cell receptor beta chains were sequenced from one sample in a study of metastatic and nonmetastatic thyroid tumors. Via MiXCR, TCRdb re-called the PCR reads. The sample records over 9,500 clones, about 32% being singletons. Each patient went into thyroid surgery without having received any treatment. Sequenced sample: tumor tissue. The origin of the receptors is a male donor with papillary thyroid cancer or a benign thyroid nodule (not recorded which). Some clones in this sample may be carry-over from other donors' samples.

This clone qualifies as medium-sized. The chain is built from TRBV6-4 and TRBJ2-1; 10 bases are shared with TRBD2. The CDR3 loop spans 16 amino acids. Germline V gene lookup returns CDR1 MRHNA and CDR2 SNTAGT. V shed 0 bases, J shed 5 bases, and the junction held 4 bases outside the gene matches. The CDR3 region is CASSDSIAGGHNEQFF. CDR3 bases: TGTGCCAGCAGTGACTCGATAGCGGGGGGCCACAATGAGCAGTTCTTC.

This chain uses TRBV4-3 with TRBJ1-5; no clear D gene. CDR1 LGHNA and CDR2 YSLEER come from the germline V gene. V dropped 0 bases and J dropped 3 bases, with 3 bases sitting between them. The CDR3 loop spans 13 amino acids. The CDR3 DNA reads as TGCGCCAGCAGCCAAGATTCCAATCAGCCCCAGCATTTT. Translation gives CASSQDSNQPQHF.

The chain recombines TRBV6-1 with TRBJ2-7, with a weak D call TRBD2 (5 bases). CDR1 is MNHNS, CDR2 SASEGT, per germline. V was cut by 5 bases and J by 2 bases, with 10 bases left in between. This CDR3 is 13 amino acids long. CDR3: CASSNSVPYEQYF. The CDR3, as DNA: TGTGCCAGCAGTAATAGCGTCCCCTACGAGCAGTACTTC.

V is TRBV27 and J is TRBJ1-6; D perhaps matches TRBD1 (5 bases). V lost 7 bases, J lost 2 bases, and 9 bases lay in between. The germline V gene has CDR1 MNHEY and CDR2 SMNVEV (reference sequence). This CDR3 region has 14 residues. CDR3 loop: CASTDRPYNSPLHF. CDR3 sequence (DNA): TGTGCCAGCACAGACAGACCCTATAATTCACCCCTCCACTTT.

The chain links TRBV20-1 to TRBJ1-2; the D gene is possibly TRBD1 (5 bases). The CDR3 runs 12 residues. The germline V gene has CDR1 DFQATT and CDR2 SNEGSKA (reference sequence). The germline V and J ends were trimmed by 1 base and 2 bases, with 5 bases remaining between them. CDR3 residues: CSARGDNYGYTF. The DNA for the CDR3 is TGCAGTGCTAGAGGGGACAACTATGGCTACACCTTC.

The rearrangement uses TRBV5-1 and TRBJ2-7, with D maybe TRBD2 (5 bases). Per the germline V gene, CDR1 is SGHRS and CDR2 is YFSETQ. The V end lost 0 bases, the J end lost 0 bases, and 7 bases lay between the germline ends. The CDR3 has 14 residues. Written as DNA, the CDR3 is TGCGCCAGCAGCTTGGTTCGGGGCTCCTACGAGCAGTACTTC. It is translated as CASSLVRGSYEQYF. Drawing the rest from reference TRBV5-1 and TRBJ2-7, the complete variable domain is KAGVTQTPRYLIKTRGQQVTLSCSPISGHRSVSWYQQTPGQGLQFLFEYFSETQRNKGNFPGRFSGRQFSNSRSEMNVSTLELGDSALYLCASSLVRGSYEQYFGPGTRLTVT.

This clone is medium-sized in the sample. The V gene is TRBV6-1, the J gene TRBJ2-7, with D perhaps TRBD1 (7 bases). The CDR3 is made up of 15 amino acids. V lost 6 bases and J lost 5, with 20 bases in between. Looked up from germline, CDR1 is MNHNS and CDR2 is SASEGT. CDR3 DNA: TGTGCCAGCAGCATCACTACAGGGGAGGCACACGAGCAGTACTTC. This encodes CASSITTGEAHEQYF.

The V and J genes are TRBV5-1 and TRBJ2-7; D unclear. In germline, CDR1 is SGHRS, CDR2 YFSETQ. Trimming pared 6 bases from V and 0 bases from J, leaving 13 bases between. The length of the CDR3 is 14 residues. The CDR3 DNA follows: TGCGCCAGCAAGGTACTATCCAACTCCTACGAGCAGTACTTC. Amino acids: CASKVLSNSYEQYF. Full variable domain (outside the CDR3, taken from reference TRBV5-1 and TRBJ2-7): KAGVTQTPRYLIKTRGQQVTLSCSPISGHRSVSWYQQTPGQGLQFLFEYFSETQRNKGNFPGRFSGRQFSNSRSEMNVSTLELGDSALYLCASKVLSNSYEQYFGPGTRLTVT.

This clone was counted a few times. The junction differs from germline at one of its ends, possibly a read error. The genes are TRBV24-1 and TRBJ2-5; tentatively, D is TRBD1 or TRBD2 (6 bases each). The CDR3 is made up of 16 amino acids. Per germline, CDR1 KGHDR and CDR2 SFDVKD. CDR3 sequence: CATSEGGDYTGGTQYF. The CDR3 nucleotides are TGCGCCACCAGCGAGGGGGGAGATTACACCGGGGGGACCCAGTACTTC.

A few counts support this clone. This chain uses TRBV20-1 with TRBJ2-7, with 9 bases fitting TRBD1. The CDR3 covers 15 residues. CDR1 is DFQATT and CDR2 is SNEGSKA in the germline V gene (reference sequence). V dropped 6 bases and J dropped 7; count of bases not matched to a gene: 16. CDR3: CSAMRRDRVGWEQYF. CDR3 coding DNA: TGCAGTGCCATGCGCCGGGACAGGGTCGGTTGGGAGCAGTACTTC.

The rearrangement joins TRBV4-1 to TRBJ1-5; no definite D call. CDR3 size: 14 residues. CDR1 is MGHRA and CDR2 is YSYEKL in the germline V gene. V shed 0 bases and J shed 1 base, with 4 bases lying between them. The CDR3 region has the DNA TGCGCCAGCAGCCAAGAAAACAGCAATCAGCCCCAGCATTTT. It specifies CASSQENSNQPQHF.

The chain uses TRBV12-3 or TRBV12-4 and TRBJ2-7, with 9 bases that match TRBD1. Trimming cost V 4 bases and J 3 bases; bases outside gene matches: 7. The length of the CDR3 is 15 residues. CDR3 loop: CASSSRQGGSYEQYF. DNA of the CDR3: TGTGCCAGCAGTTCGCGACAGGGGGGCAGCTACGAGCAGTACTTC.

This clone appeared a few times. V and J are TRBV6-1 and TRBJ1-2, with D maybe TRBD1 (5 bases). There are 15 residues in the CDR3. The V and J ends lost 2 bases and 2 bases respectively, with 12 bases between them. The germline gives CDR1 MNHNS, CDR2 SASEGT. The CDR3 DNA follows: TGTGCCAGCAGTGAAAGGGGTGGAGCCAACTATGGCTACACCTTC. Amino acid sequence: CASSERGGANYGYTF.

The gene calls are TRBV30 and TRBJ2-3; D assignment may be TRBD1 or TRBD2 (6 bases each). Trimming took 5 bases from V and 3 from J, leaving 9 bases between them. CDR3 length: 12 amino acids. Germline CDR1 and CDR2: GTSNPN and SVGIG (reference sequence). The CDR3 sequence: CAWGGGTDTQYF. The CDR3, as DNA: TGTGCCTGGGGAGGGGGGACAGATACGCAGTATTTT.

Relative to its sample, this clone is medium-sized. This chain uses TRBV5-1 with TRBJ2-3, with 9 bases fitting TRBD2. The V gene's germline CDR1 is SGHRS and CDR2 YFSETQ. The V and J ends lost 0 bases and 6 bases, in that order; junction bases with no gene match: 8. The CDR3 is 16 residues long. The CDR3 loop reads CASSLEASGAGDTQYF. CDR3 DNA sequence: TGCGCCAGCAGCTTGGAAGCTAGCGGGGCGGGGGATACGCAGTATTTT.

The J gene is TRBJ1-5, the V gene TRBV30; possibly TRBD1 for D (6 bases). The CDR3 is made up of 15 amino acids. The V gene's germline CDR1 is GTSNPN and CDR2 SVGIG (reference sequence). V lost 0 bases and J 2 bases, leaving 11 bases between the germline ends. The CDR3 region has the DNA TGTGCCTGGAGTGTACAGGGATTGGGCAATCAGCCCCAGCATTTT. Residues: CAWSVQGLGNQPQHF.

This clone was found many times. V is TRBV7-2 and J is TRBJ1-3; D gene uncertain. V shed 2 bases and J shed 0 bases, with 8 bases lying between them. Germline V lookup: CDR1 SGHTA, CDR2 FQGNSA. This CDR3 has 15 residues. The CDR3 is CASSLTPTSGNTIYF. The CDR3 DNA is TGTGCCAGCAGCTTAACGCCTACCTCTGGAAACACCATATATTTT.

The gene calls are TRBV5-1 and TRBJ2-7; 8 bases map to TRBD2. CDR3 length: 15 amino acids. From germline, CDR1 is SGHRS and CDR2 YFSETQ. J was trimmed by 2 bases and V by 4 bases; bases with no gene match: 8. The CDR3 region is CASSIGTSSAYEQYF. In DNA form, the CDR3 reads TGCGCCAGCAGCATAGGGACTAGTAGCGCCTACGAGCAGTACTTC.

This clone is judged medium-sized. The CDR3 loop reads CASSLSVPRQGRPGNTIYF. The CDR3 region has the DNA TGTGCCAGCAGTTTATCGGTTCCCCGACAGGGGCGCCCTGGAAACACCATATATTTT. The chain is built from TRBV27 and TRBJ1-3; 8 bases are shared with TRBD1. The CDR3 is 19 amino acids. With 0 bases clipped from V and 2 bases from J, the junction kept 12 bases outside the gene matches. Germline values: CDR1 MNHEY, CDR2 SMNVEV (reference sequence).

This chain uses TRBV5-1 with TRBJ1-1; D ambiguous. The CDR3 runs 15 residues. V lost 4 bases and J 0 bases, leaving 13 bases between the germline ends. The germline gives CDR1 SGHRS, CDR2 YFSETQ. The CDR3 sequence is CASSLYSRMNTEAFF. The CDR3 bases are TGCGCCAGCAGCCTCTACAGCAGAATGAACACTGAAGCTTTCTTT.

This sequence joins TRBV20-1 and TRBJ2-7, with a possible D match to TRBD2 (6 bases). This CDR3 spans 12 amino acids. The V gene's germline CDR1 is DFQATT and CDR2 SNEGSKA (reference sequence). In DNA, the CDR3 is TGCAGCGTACCGGGACTTTTCTACGAGCAGTACTTC. Amino acid sequence: CSVPGLFYEQYF.

The V call is TRBV10-1, the J call TRBJ2-7; D is possibly TRBD1 (5 bases). Trimming cost V 5 bases and J 6 bases, with 11 bases left between them. The germline V gene has CDR1 WNHNN and CDR2 SYGVQD (reference sequence). This CDR3 has 12 amino acids. The CDR3 coding sequence is TGCGCCAGCAGTCCAGGGTCTGGCGAGCAGTACTTC. The encoded protein is CASSPGSGEQYF.

This clone is labeled as medium-sized. This chain uses TRBV9 with TRBJ2-7, with D unclear. The germline V and J ends were trimmed by 4 bases and 0 bases, with 11 bases remaining between them. This CDR3 is built from 14 residues. Germline-derived CDR1 and CDR2 are SGDLS and YYNGEE. The CDR3 here is CASSPMADSYEQYF. The CDR3 nucleotides read TGTGCCAGCAGCCCCATGGCAGACTCCTACGAGCAGTACTTC.

J is TRBJ2-7 and V is TRBV9; 13 nucleotides line up with TRBD2. V lost 6 bases to trimming and J lost 7 bases; unmatched junction nucleotides: 10. The CDR3 runs to 15 residues. Germline V gene lookup returns CDR1 SGDLS and CDR2 YYNGEE. CDR3 in DNA: TGTGCCAGCACTAAAGGGGGACTAGCGGGAAATGAGCAGTACTTC. It codes for CASTKGGLAGNEQYF.